By sample fraction, the clone carrying this T cell receptor beta chain is large. The antigen remains undetermined. The sorted Tregs were CD4+CD25+CD127-/low cells. Amplification of TRBV12-4/TRBJ1-2 clonotypes used adaptor-ligated barcode primers. In TCRdb, the multiplex PCR reads were re-called with MiXCR into one record per CDR3 protein. The profile shows fewer than 550 distinct CDR3 sequences, approximately 15% of them singletons. The ends lost 6 bases at V and 8 bases at J; junction bases unmatched: 6. CDR3 size: 12 residues. Overall study results and limits: In terms of TCR gene usage, tumor memory CD4+ T cells clustered together with blood and lymph node memory CD4+ cells, as well as with lymph node naive CD4+ cells. Tumor-infiltrating Treg TCR alpha and beta sequences overlapped most with tumor naive CD4+ T cells, then blood naive. Under 2.3% of tumor Treg sequences matched blood Tregs or memory cells.

This TCR was recovered from a female donor with breast cancer. Sequencing was performed on Tregs sorted from blood. The V call is TRBV12-3 or TRBV12-4, the J call TRBJ1-2; 7 bases are shared with TRBD1. The CDR3 loop is CASSHRGRGYTF. As DNA, the CDR3 is TGTGCCAGCAGCCACAGGGGTAGGGGCTACACCTTC.